This T cell receptor beta chain was identified during a study of blood T cell repertoires in COVID-19. Whole-study context: Sites across the United States, Italy and Spain contributed samples from acute and convalescent COVID-19. In each case, the material was cDNA or gDNA derived from T cells, B-cell-depleted T cells, or PBMCs.

Only in-frame clones appear in the TCRdb table, and some are missing; sequencing was by immunoSEQ multiplex PCR. The table shows roughly 120,000 clones, with over 80% occurring only once. The CDR3 is 14 residues long. Per germline, CDR1 MDHEN and CDR2 SYDVKM. The V and J ends lost 6 bases and 5 bases, in that order; junction bases with no gene match: 9. J is TRBJ2-5 and V is TRBV28, with 7 bases lining up with TRBD1. The clonotype was recovered from a man aged 65-85 years with acute or convalescent COVID-19. Material: peripheral blood. CDR3 sequence reads: CASRTGAGGETQYF. The CDR3 DNA is TGTGCCAGCAGAACAGGGGCAGGTGGGGAGACCCAGTACTTC.